This T cell receptor beta chain appears in the sequencing data of a study of blood T cell repertoires in COVID-19. Study in general: The analysed material was cDNA or gDNA that came from T cells, B-cell-depleted T cells, or PBMCs.

The V end was cut by 7 bases, the J end by 0 bases, with 19 bases between. The length of the CDR3 is 17 residues. Germline V lookup: CDR1 MNHNS, CDR2 SASEGT. Seattle cases were enrolled at active infection and followed longitudinally. Measured with immunoSEQ multiplex PCR; TCRdb has only the in-frame clones, and not every one. This table has about 150,000 clones, around 90% appearing once. J is TRBJ1-3 and V is TRBV6-1; a weak D match, TRBD1 (6 bases). Material for sequencing was peripheral blood. This receptor was obtained from a woman aged 80 or older with COVID-19, enrolled during active disease. CDR3 DNA sequence: TGTGCCAGCACTGATGCAGCGGGACAAATCTCTGGAAACACCATATATTTT. Protein: CASTDAAGQISGNTIYF.